The entry below describes one TCR beta chain. These data are taken from a study of T cell responses to AZD1222 COVID-19 vaccine. Germline V gene sequence: CDR1 MNHNS, CDR2 SASEGT. Deletions cut 0 bases from V and 4 bases from J, with 12 bases between. The length of the CDR3 is 15 residues. Some clones are missing from TCRdb's copy, which holds only in-frame ones; the method was immunoSEQ multiplex PCR. This sample yields 70,000 to 90,000 clones, of which about nine tenths are seen a single time; about 3% belongs to the top ten. Sequenced here: peripheral blood, sampled on day 0 of AZD1222 vaccination. The TCR was taken from an adult in good health. The genes are TRBV6-1 and TRBJ1-2; no definite D call. The CDR3 DNA follows: TGTGCCAGCAGTGAAGCGCAGCAATCCTTCTATGGCTACACCTTC. Its translation is CASSEAQQSFYGYTF.